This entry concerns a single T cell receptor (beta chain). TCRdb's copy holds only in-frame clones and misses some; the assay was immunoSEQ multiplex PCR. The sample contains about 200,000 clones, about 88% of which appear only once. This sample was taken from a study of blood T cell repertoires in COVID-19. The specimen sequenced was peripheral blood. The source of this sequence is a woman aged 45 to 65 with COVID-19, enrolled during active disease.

CDR3 residues: CASSFWGQGNTEAFF. Written as DNA, the CDR3 is TGCGCCAGCAGCTTTTGGGGACAGGGGAACACTGAAGCTTTCTTT. The gene calls are TRBV5-1 and TRBJ1-1, with 9 positions matching TRBD1. Trimming at V came to 2 bases and at J to 1 base, leaving 3 bases not matched to a gene. Per germline, CDR1 SGHRS and CDR2 YFSETQ. This CDR3 contains 15 residues.